This T cell receptor (beta chain) derives from a study of T cell responses to AZD1222 COVID-19 vaccine. On this clone itself: Its antigen is still unknown.

Sequencing used immunoSEQ multiplex PCR; TCRdb keeps in-frame clones, though not all of them. The sample includes about 210,000 clones, 85% to 95% of them seen just once. Study outcomes and limitations: A rise in Spike-specific TCR breadth and depth followed two AZD1222 doses.

V lost 7 bases, J lost 1 base, and 13 bases lay in between. The germline gives CDR1 SNHLY, CDR2 FYNNEI. This CDR3 has 14 amino acids. The material sequenced was peripheral blood, taken on day 0 of AZD1222 vaccination. The receptor's source is an adult in good health. The J gene is TRBJ1-1, the V gene TRBV2; tentative D call: TRBD1 (5 bases). The CDR3 DNA reads as TGTGCCAGCACTGGTTTAGGGACGAACACTGAAGCTTTCTTT. Its protein is CASTGLGTNTEAFF.